The 7 T cell receptor beta chains listed next were all sequenced from one sample in a study of blood T cells in healthy people across ages. Through a sample-barcoded 5' primer and a J-beta primer mix, a second PCR was run for roughly 7 to 12 cycles. TCRdb recomputed calls from the 5' RACE reads with MiXCR, one row per CDR3 protein. The sample lists roughly 1,500,000 distinct CDR3 sequences, about 40% occurring once. Sequencing input: blood. The receptors stem from a woman aged 18-29 years in good health.

This clonotype turned up a few times. The genes are TRBV30 and TRBJ2-7; possibly TRBD1 for D (6 bases). Looked up from germline, CDR1 is GTSNPN and CDR2 is SVGIG (reference sequence). V was cut by 0 bases and J by 3 bases, with 15 bases left in between. This CDR3 has 15 residues. The CDR3 DNA sequence: TGTGCCTGGAGTGTACAGGGTGCAGGCGGCTACGAGCAGTACTTC. It codes for CAWSVQGAGGYEQYF.

This clonotype appeared many times. This chain connects TRBV4-2 to TRBJ2-1; D is uncertain. With 0 bases removed from V and 6 bases from J, the gap between germline ends came to 6 bases. CDR3 size: 13 residues. CDR1 and CDR2 from the germline V gene are LGHNA and YNFKEQ. The CDR3 DNA follows: TGTGCCAGCAGCCAAGACCTCCCCAATGAGCAGTTCTTC. This sequence encodes CASSQDLPNEQFF.

The gene calls are TRBV20-1 and TRBJ1-3; unclear D gene. CDR3 length: 13 amino acids. V was pared by 6 bases and J by 0 bases, with 9 bases between. Germline V gives CDR1 DFQATT, CDR2 SNEGSKA (reference sequence). The CDR3 reads CSAGKSSGNTIYF. CDR3 DNA sequence: TGCAGTGCGGGCAAGAGCTCTGGAAACACCATATATTTT.

The chain links TRBV2 to TRBJ2-2; D is undetermined. The germline V and J ends were trimmed by 8 bases and 3 bases, with 13 bases remaining between them. Germline V gene lookup returns CDR1 SNHLY and CDR2 FYNNEI. The CDR3 spans 14 residues. CDR3 loop: CASVGVPDTGELFF. DNA for the CDR3: TGTGCCAGCGTGGGTGTTCCAGACACCGGGGAGCTGTTTTTT.

This clonotype appeared a single time. The junction shows a germline mismatch at one end, possibly a read error. V is TRBV20-1 and J is TRBJ1-2; D unresolved. The CDR3 is 15 residues long. CDR1 is DFQATT, CDR2 SNEGSKA, per germline (reference sequence). The CDR3 is CSADNQVARGYDYTF. CDR3 nucleotide sequence: TGCAGTGCTGATAACCAGGTTGCAAGAGGCTATGACTACACCTTC.

A few counts support this clonotype. V and J are TRBV20-1 and TRBJ1-5; D uncertain. CDR1 DFQATT and CDR2 SNEGSKA come from the germline V gene (reference sequence). Trimming removed 3 bases from V and 2 bases from J, with 11 bases in between. CDR3 length: 14 amino acids. CDR3 sequence: CSARDPGRNQPQHF. CDR3 coding DNA: TGCAGTGCTAGGGACCCAGGACGCAATCAGCCCCAGCATTTT.

About this clonotype: An end of the junction does not agree with germline; a read error may underlie this. The V gene is TRBV20-1, the J gene TRBJ1-6, with D possibly matching TRBD1 (6 bases). Per the germline V gene, CDR1 is DFQATT and CDR2 is SNEGSKA (reference sequence). The CDR3 runs 17 residues. The CDR3 here is CSAIGERGAAYNSPLHF. CDR3 coding DNA: TGCAGTGCTATCGGCGAACGGGGGGCAGCCTACAATTCACCCCTCCACTTT.